The 19 T cell receptor beta chains in this list originate from one sample, sequenced in a study of shared clonotypes between healthy human individuals. Assay used: immunoSEQ multiplex PCR; TCRdb lists only in-frame clones, some missing. Here the sample spans some 500,000 clones, 90% to 97% being singletons. Sequenced sample: naive CD4+ T cells sorted from blood. Subset in this sample: CD45RA+ positively selected. These TCRs come from a woman aged 25 to 39 in good health.

The table lists this clone with a count of one. This chain uses TRBV11-2 with TRBJ2-3, with a possible D match to TRBD1 (6 bases). The CDR3 loop spans 14 amino acids. Deletions cut 2 bases from V and 2 bases from J, with 8 bases between. Germline V lookup: CDR1 SGHAT, CDR2 FQNNGV. In nucleotides, the CDR3 is TGTGCCAGCAGCTTAAGGACAGACACAGATACGCAGTATTTT. The encoded protein is CASSLRTDTDTQYF.

The rearrangement joins TRBV7-3 to TRBJ2-7, with 12 bases lining up with TRBD1. The CDR3 is 15 residues long. Germline V CDR1 and CDR2: SGHTA, FQGTGA. The ends lost 5 bases at V and 7 bases at J; junction bases unmatched: 9. The CDR3 DNA reads as TGTGCCAGCAGCCCTCCGGGACAGGGGGCGTGGGAGCAGTACTTC. Amino acids: CASSPPGQGAWEQYF. The full variable domain, its missing parts supplied by reference TRBV7-3 and TRBJ2-7, is GAGVSQTPSNKVTEKGKYVELRCDPISGHTALYWYRQSLGQGPEFLIYFQGTGAADDSGLPNDRFFAVRPEGSVSTLKIQRTERGDSAVYLCASSPPGQGAWEQYFGPGTRLTVT.

This chain joins TRBV5-4 and TRBJ2-3; perhaps TRBD1 as D (6 bases). Germline V gene sequence: CDR1 SGHNT, CDR2 YYREEE (reference sequence). This CDR3 is 18 amino acids long. The ends were cut back, 0 bases at V and 1 base at J, with 18 bases in the middle. The CDR3 region is CASSLAPTGQLRTDTQYF. The CDR3, as DNA: TGTGCCAGCAGCTTGGCACCGACAGGCCAACTCCGCACAGATACGCAGTATTTT. The complete variable domain, with remaining parts taken from reference TRBV5-4 and TRBJ2-3, reads ETGVTQSPTHLIKTRGQQVTLRCSSQSGHNTVSWYQQALGQGPQFIFQYYREEENGRGNFPPRFSGLQFPNYSSELNVNALELDDSALYLCASSLAPTGQLRTDTQYFGPGTRLTVL.

This clone came up once. The rearrangement joins TRBV11-2 to TRBJ2-2, with 9 positions matching TRBD2. This CDR3 contains 15 residues. The germline V gene encodes CDR1 SGHAT and CDR2 FQNNGV. The J segment lost 5 bases and the V segment lost 4 bases, leaving 5 bases of the junction unmatched. The CDR3, as DNA: TGTGCCAGCAGCTCTCTAGCGGGATATACCGGGGAGCTGTTTTTT. Translated: CASSSLAGYTGELFF.

The rearrangement uses TRBV7-2 and TRBJ1-3; D unclear. Germline V gene lookup returns CDR1 SGHTA and CDR2 FQGNSA. This CDR3 has 12 residues. Trimming removed 5 bases at V and 0 bases at J, with 2 bases between. The CDR3 region is CASSISGNTIYF. For the CDR3, the DNA is TGTGCCAGCAGCATCTCTGGAAACACCATATATTTT.

The V and J genes are TRBV13 and TRBJ1-2, with D maybe TRBD1 (6 bases). CDR1 is PRHDT and CDR2 is FYEKMQ in the germline V gene (reference sequence). V dropped 5 bases and J dropped 3 bases, with 13 bases sitting between them. The CDR3 spans 14 residues. DNA for the CDR3: TGTGCCAGCAGCAAGGACAGAGGTGACTATGGCTACACCTTC. Translated, it gives CASSKDRGDYGYTF.

This sequence joins TRBV29-1 and TRBJ1-1; D possibly corresponds to TRBD1 (5 bases). Germline V lookup: CDR1 SQVTM, CDR2 ANQGSEA. The CDR3 sequence is 14 residues long. V dropped 5 bases and J dropped 6 bases, with 19 bases sitting between them. The CDR3 DNA sequence: TGCAGCGTTTTTGACCGGGGCGAGATCCCTGAAGCTTTCTTT. It is translated as CSVFDRGEIPEAFF. The full variable domain, its missing parts supplied by reference TRBV29-1 and TRBJ1-1, is SAVISQKPSRDICQRGTSLTIQCQVDSQVTMMFWYRQQPGQSLTLIATANQGSEATYESGFVIDKFPISRPNLTFSTLTVSNMSPEDSSIYLCSVFDRGEIPEAFFGQGTRLTVV.

J is TRBJ2-6 and V is TRBV25-1, with a weak D call TRBD1 (5 bases). Trimming cost V 4 bases and J 2 bases, with 15 bases left between them. Germline V lookup: CDR1 MGHDK, CDR2 SYGVNS. The CDR3 covers 17 residues. The CDR3, as DNA: TGTGCCAGCAGTGTTCGAACAGGAATCCCTGGGGCCAACGTCCTGACTTTC. Protein sequence: CASSVRTGIPGANVLTF.

This rearrangement joins TRBV4-1 to TRBJ1-1; 8 positions match TRBD1. With 3 bases clipped from V and 1 base from J, the junction kept 7 bases outside the gene matches. Germline values: CDR1 MGHRA, CDR2 YSYEKL. The CDR3 is 16 amino acids. The CDR3 loop reads CASSHPVGQGNTEAFF. DNA for the CDR3: TGCGCCAGCAGCCACCCCGTCGGACAGGGGAACACTGAAGCTTTCTTT.

This chain links TRBV5-4 with TRBJ2-7; the match to TRBD2 covers 12 bases. Germline-derived CDR1 and CDR2 are SGHNT and YYREEE (reference sequence). CDR3 size: 17 residues. V lost 4 bases, J lost 3 bases, and 11 bases stayed unmatched. CDR3 residues: CASSPGTSGRRSYEQYF. The CDR3 nucleotides are TGTGCCAGCAGCCCGGGGACTAGCGGGCGCCGAAGCTACGAGCAGTACTTC.

The V and J genes are TRBV4-1 and TRBJ2-1; D not certain. V was pared by 0 bases and J by 4 bases, with 13 bases between. Per the germline V gene, CDR1 is MGHRA and CDR2 is YSYEKL. The CDR3 has 16 amino acids. The CDR3 DNA reads as TGCGCCAGCAGCCAAGATACCGCGTCTATTTACAATGAGCAGTTCTTC. This gives the protein CASSQDTASIYNEQFF.

This chain connects TRBV5-1 to TRBJ2-3; D gene unclear. There are 12 residues in the CDR3. Germline V gene sequence: CDR1 SGHRS, CDR2 YFSETQ. Trimming took 7 bases from V and 6 from J, leaving 12 bases between them. The CDR3 is CASLGSGDTQYF. CDR3 DNA sequence: TGCGCCAGCCTTGGATCCGGCGATACGCAGTATTTT. The complete variable domain, with remaining parts taken from reference TRBV5-1 and TRBJ2-3, reads KAGVTQTPRYLIKTRGQQVTLSCSPISGHRSVSWYQQTPGQGLQFLFEYFSETQRNKGNFPGRFSGRQFSNSRSEMNVSTLELGDSALYLCASLGSGDTQYFGPGTRLTVL.

This chain joins TRBV28 and TRBJ1-1, with no clear D. The CDR3 spans 12 residues. Trimming removed 1 base from V and 11 bases from J, with 11 bases in between. CDR1 and CDR2 from the germline V gene are MDHEN and SYDVKM. The CDR3 DNA reads TGTGCCAGCAGTTTATCAATCGGAGGGGCTTTCTTT. This encodes CASSLSIGGAFF.

The chain employs TRBV2 and TRBJ1-1; D gene unclear. Per the germline V gene, CDR1 is SNHLY and CDR2 is FYNNEI. V was cut by 3 bases and J by 2 bases, with 7 bases left in between. This CDR3 spans 13 amino acids. The CDR3: CASSETANTEAFF. The CDR3 DNA reads as TGTGCCAGCAGTGAGACGGCTAACACTGAAGCTTTCTTT.

The chain joins TRBV29-1 to TRBJ2-3; 14 positions match TRBD2. Germline trimming cut 4 bases from V and 6 bases from J; bases unmatched to any gene: 15. Germline V lookup: CDR1 SQVTM, CDR2 ANQGSEA. The CDR3 is 18 residues long. In nucleotides, the CDR3 is TGCAGCGTTGGGGGAAAGGGGACTAGCGGGAGTACGGCGGATACGCAGTATTTT. As protein: CSVGGKGTSGSTADTQYF.

CDR3 nucleotides: TGTGCCAGTAGTAAAAGCGGGAGTCGGGAGACCCAGTACTTC. Protein product: CASSKSGSRETQYF. The V call is TRBV19, the J call TRBJ2-5, with TRBD2 matching over 8 bases. Germline CDR1 is LNHDA and CDR2 is SQIVND (reference sequence). V was pared by 4 bases and J by 5 bases, with 6 bases of the junction left unmatched. The CDR3 is made up of 14 amino acids.

The rearrangement uses TRBV27 and TRBJ2-2, with no clear D. This CDR3 has 15 residues. V was trimmed by 3 bases and J by 0 bases, leaving 8 bases between them. Germline values: CDR1 MNHEY, CDR2 SMNVEV (reference sequence). CDR3 sequence reads: CASSFRRSNTGELFF. The CDR3 DNA sequence: TGTGCCAGCAGTTTCCGGCGGTCGAACACCGGGGAGCTGTTTTTT.

The chain couples TRBV6-4 to TRBJ2-1; a possible D gene is TRBD1 (5 bases). Germline lookup yields CDR1 MRHNA and CDR2 SNTAGT. Trimming took off 6 bases at V and 4 bases at J, with 10 bases between the two ends. The CDR3 loop spans 13 amino acids. The CDR3 DNA follows: TGTGCCAGCAGCCAGGGAATATACAATGAGCAGTTCTTC. Protein: CASSQGIYNEQFF.

The rearrangement uses TRBV5-4 and TRBJ2-7; TRBD2 matches 7 bases. This CDR3 has 15 amino acids. The germline CDR1 and CDR2 sequences are SGHNT and YYREEE (reference sequence). J was trimmed by 0 bases and V by 0 bases; bases with no gene match: 3. CDR3 sequence: CASSLDSGTSYEQYF. CDR3 nucleotide sequence: TGTGCCAGCAGCTTGGACAGCGGGACCTCCTACGAGCAGTACTTC.